These 7 T cell receptor beta chains were all obtained from the same sample, sequenced in a study of T-cell memory formation after mild COVID-19. TCRdb re-called the 5' RACE reads with MiXCR, one entry per CDR3 protein. The data show about 82,000 distinct CDR3 sequences, more than 10% seen once. The sequenced material came from PBMCs or a T cell subset sorted from them (not recorded which). Every receptor here comes from an adult woman who had mild COVID-19 (a few samples of this study predate the infection). Cell type and time point are not known.

This clonotype was detected ten times or more. The chain carries TRBV6-5 and TRBJ2-3; D remains ambiguous. The CDR3 covers 18 residues. V dropped 2 bases and J dropped 0 bases, with 18 bases sitting between them. CDR1 and CDR2 (germline): MNHEY, SVGAGI. The CDR3 DNA follows: TGTGCCAGCAGTTACCGCGGAGTAAGTTTCGCTAGCACAGATACGCAGTATTTT. This codes for CASSYRGVSFASTDTQYF.

This chain links TRBV27 with TRBJ2-2; 10 bases map to TRBD1. J lost 7 bases, V lost 4 bases, and 3 bases had no gene match. Per germline, CDR1 MNHEY and CDR2 SMNVEV (reference sequence). The CDR3 is 14 amino acids. The CDR3 DNA is TGTGCCAGCAGTTACGGACAGGGGGTCGGGGAGCTGTTTTTT. Its translation is CASSYGQGVGELFF.

The chain is built from TRBV4-3 and TRBJ1-5; no definite D call. V lost 6 bases and J lost 1, with 13 bases in between. The germline V gene has CDR1 LGHNA and CDR2 YSLEER. This CDR3 has 15 amino acids. The CDR3 coding sequence is TGCGCCAGCAGTCCAAAACCGGGGAGCAATCAGCCCCAGCATTTT. Its translation: CASSPKPGSNQPQHF.

The V gene is TRBV29-1, the J gene TRBJ2-5; D might be TRBD2 (5 bases). The CDR3 sequence is 12 residues long. V gave up 3 bases and J gave up 3 bases, with 8 bases separating them. Germline V gene data show CDR1 as SQVTM and CDR2 as ANQGSEA. CDR3 sequence reads: CSVEAGEETQYF. The CDR3 DNA is TGCAGCGTTGAGGCCGGGGAAGAGACCCAGTACTTC.

The V call is TRBV2, the J call TRBJ1-6; TRBD1 is a possible D gene (5 bases). The CDR3 totals 16 residues. Trimming shortened V by 6 bases and J by 0 bases, and 12 bases separated the two germline ends. Germline V CDR1 and CDR2: SNHLY, FYNNEI. The CDR3 spells CASRPTASSYNSPLHF. DNA for the CDR3: TGTGCCAGCAGGCCGACAGCGAGCTCCTATAATTCACCCCTCCACTTT.

A few counts support this clonotype. The rearrangement joins TRBV30 to TRBJ2-1; no clear D gene. V lost 4 bases and J 3 bases, leaving 13 bases between the germline ends. Germline V gene sequence: CDR1 GTSNPN, CDR2 SVGIG (reference sequence). The CDR3 is 14 amino acids. CDR3 in amino acids: CAWTRLTGYNEQFF. DNA of the CDR3: TGTGCCTGGACTCGCCTGACCGGCTACAATGAGCAGTTCTTC.

This clonotype was recorded a few times. V and J are TRBV29-1 and TRBJ1-1; D possibly corresponds to TRBD1 (5 bases). Between the trimmed V and J ends, which lost 2 bases and 6 bases, there was a span of 10 bases. Germline CDR1 is SQVTM and CDR2 is ANQGSEA. This CDR3 region has 12 residues. The CDR3 DNA reads as TGCAGCGTTGAAATGGGACTCGCTGAAGCTTTCTTT. Its protein product is CSVEMGLAEAFF.